This TCR beta chain was profiled in a study of Graves' ophthalmopathy and Graves' hyperthyroidism. Study-wide points: This model predicted ophthalmopathy progression (sensitivity 65% to 71%, specificity roughly 72%).

Other autoimmune diseases, uncontrolled infections, pregnancy or lactation led to the exclusion of patients. Clinical symptoms and serum thyroxine were used for diagnosis; TRAb, thyroid ultrasound and orbital computed tomography were also relied on. As the starting material, 9.5 to 10 ml of fresh peripheral blood yielded the PBMCs. With respect to this clonotype: Its antigen is unknown.

Amplification targeted the TCR beta CDR3 regions, with RNA transcripts as the source material. First-round RT-PCR employed HTBI primers, with a second-round multiplex PCR after it. TCRdb re-analysed the multiplex PCR reads in MiXCR, keeping a single row per CDR3 protein. The sample records 350,000 to 450,000 distinct CDR3 sequences, about a sixth being singletons. The V and J ends lost 7 bases and 4 bases respectively, with 12 bases between them. Germline assignment: CDR1 KGHDR and CDR2 SFDVKD. This CDR3 spans 13 amino acids. The chain has TRBV24-1 and TRBJ2-5; D perhaps matches TRBD2 (7 bases). The origin of this receptor is a young woman with Graves' ophthalmopathy. The sample consisted of peripheral blood. Written as DNA, the CDR3 is TGTGCCACCAGCGGGGGGCATCGAGAGACCCAGTACTTC. Protein: CATSGGHRETQYF.